One sample yielded the 26 T cell receptor beta chains listed below, sequenced in a study of low-dose radiotherapy and immunotherapy resistance in tumors. Alpha and beta chains were covered, as first-strand cDNA relied on TRAV- and TRBV-specific primers. TCRs underwent approximately 20 PCR cycles of amplification with a constant-region primer and V-primer adapter. TCRdb ran MiXCR on the reads and lists one entry per CDR3 protein. The table has about 64,000 distinct CDR3 sequences, about a quarter seen once. Noted time point: before trial treatment. Sequencing was performed on PBMCs, taken before treatment. These receptors all come from a male donor with rectosigmoid adenocarcinoma.

This clonotype was picked up many times. This chain joins TRBV5-1 and TRBJ2-1; D is perhaps TRBD2 (5 bases). The germline V and J ends were trimmed by 6 bases and 7 bases, with 17 bases remaining between them. The CDR3 covers 14 residues. Germline V CDR1 and CDR2: SGHRS, YFSETQ. The CDR3 sequence: CASTSGMRGNEQFF. CDR3 bases: TGCGCCAGCACCTCCGGAATGCGAGGGAATGAGCAGTTCTTC.

This clonotype occurred many times. This chain connects TRBV14 to TRBJ2-2; no clear D. Per germline, CDR1 SGHDN and CDR2 FVKESK. V lost 2 bases to trimming and J lost 0 bases, with 10 bases between them. The CDR3 totals 16 residues. As DNA, the CDR3 is TGTGCCAGCAGCCAAAGGGCCATCGCGAACACCGGGGAGCTGTTTTTT. Its protein product is CASSQRAIANTGELFF.

The V and J genes are TRBV5-1 and TRBJ1-1, with a tentative D call TRBD1 (6 bases). CDR3 size: 15 residues. With 4 bases removed from V and 6 bases from J, the gap between germline ends came to 19 bases. Germline lookup yields CDR1 SGHRS and CDR2 YFSETQ. CDR3 protein: CASSATASGAAEAFF. CDR3 DNA sequence: TGCGCCAGCAGCGCAACCGCATCAGGGGCCGCTGAAGCTTTCTTT.

The table lists this clonotype with many counts. CDR3 bases: TGTGCCAGCAGTTTGGGAGGGGAGCCCCAGCATTTT. Its translation is CASSLGGEPQHF. V is TRBV7-9 and J is TRBJ1-5; D perhaps matches TRBD1 (5 bases). Germline CDR1 SEHNR, CDR2 FQNEAQ (reference sequence). Trimming stripped 6 bases from V and 8 bases from J, with 11 bases between. The CDR3 extends over 12 amino acids.

This clonotype was observed many times. CDR3 DNA: TGTGCCAGCAGTTTATCGCCCACCGGGGAGCTGTTTTTT. Protein: CASSLSPTGELFF. V and J are TRBV28 and TRBJ2-2; no reliable D call. CDR1 and CDR2 from the germline V gene are MDHEN and SYDVKM. The CDR3 totals 13 residues. V shed 1 base and J shed 4 bases, with 4 bases lying between them.

This clonotype was picked up many times. V is TRBV28 and J is TRBJ1-5; a possible D gene is TRBD1 (6 bases). CDR1 and CDR2 (germline): MDHEN, SYDVKM. The CDR3 loop spans 13 amino acids. V was shortened by 7 bases and J by 5 bases, with 12 bases between the two germline ends. The chain's CDR3 is CASNRVTDQPQHF. The CDR3 DNA reads as TGTGCCAGCAACAGGGTTACTGATCAGCCCCAGCATTTT.

On this clonotype: The likely explanation is a read error, given a far larger clone one base away. The rearrangement uses TRBV5-4 and TRBJ2-1, with 7 nucleotides matching TRBD1. The J segment lost 10 bases and the V segment lost 4 bases, leaving 5 bases of the junction unmatched. The CDR3 sequence is 12 residues long. Germline V CDR1 and CDR2: SGHNT, YYREEE (reference sequence). The CDR3 bases are TGTGCCAGCAGCAGTACAGGGGCCGAGCAGTTCTTC. It codes for CASSSTGAEQFF.

The table lists this clonotype with many counts. The CDR3 is CASSLSSLIFSYEQYF. For the CDR3, the DNA is TGTGCCAGCAGTTTATCTAGCTTAATCTTCTCCTACGAGCAGTACTTC. V gene TRBV28 combines with J gene TRBJ2-7, with D possibly matching TRBD2 (5 bases). The CDR3 is 16 amino acids. Germline CDR1 and CDR2: MDHEN and SYDVKM. V lost 1 base, J lost 0 bases, and 13 bases lay in between.

This clonotype was seen only a few times. The gene calls are TRBV4-3 and TRBJ1-6; no clear D. Germline CDR1 is LGHNA and CDR2 is YSLEER. Trimming took off 0 bases at V and 10 bases at J, with 16 bases between the two ends. The CDR3 runs to 16 residues. The CDR3 DNA reads TGCGCCAGCAGCCAAGAAGGGCGAATCCTCGGGTCACCCCTCCACTTT. It translates to CASSQEGRILGSPLHF.

This clonotype was recorded at least ten times. This chain links TRBV28 with TRBJ2-1; 9 bases are shared with TRBD2. The germline V gene encodes CDR1 MDHEN and CDR2 SYDVKM. The CDR3 is made up of 16 amino acids. V lost 4 bases, J lost 6 bases, and 10 bases stayed unmatched. CDR3 amino acids: CASSYLLAGKGNEQFF. CDR3 DNA sequence: TGTGCCAGCAGTTACCTTCTAGCGGGAAAGGGCAATGAGCAGTTCTTC.

This clonotype was observed many times. This chain uses TRBV20-1 with TRBJ2-7, with 9 bases that match TRBD2. Germline V gene sequence: CDR1 DFQATT, CDR2 SNEGSKA (reference sequence). The trim removed 0 bases at V and 3 bases at J, leaving 12 bases unmatched. This CDR3 has 17 residues. The CDR3 loop is CSARDRKRGALVYEQYF. CDR3 bases: TGCAGTGCTAGAGATCGGAAGCGGGGGGCCTTAGTCTACGAGCAGTACTTC.

To note about this clonotype: One base separates it from a far larger clone, so it is likely a read error. The J gene is TRBJ2-7, the V gene TRBV4-1, with D uncertain. The germline V gene has CDR1 MGHRA and CDR2 YSYEKL. The CDR3 has 16 amino acids. Between the trimmed V and J ends, which lost 0 bases and 7 bases, there was a span of 19 bases. The CDR3 nucleotides are TGCGCCAGCAGCCAAGACAATTTGGGCTCCTACAATGAGCAGTACTTC. As protein: CASSQDNLGSYNEQYF.

This clonotype was detected ten times or more. This rearrangement joins TRBV7-8 to TRBJ1-4; maybe TRBD1 (6 bases). Germline-derived CDR1 and CDR2 are SGHVS and FQNEAQ. Deletions cut 1 base from V and 6 bases from J, with 12 bases between. The length of the CDR3 is 15 residues. The CDR3 nucleotides are TGTGCCAGCAGCTTAGGGGAGGGACAATATGAAAAACTGTTTTTT. Protein product: CASSLGEGQYEKLFF.

This clonotype is medium-sized within its sample. The J gene is TRBJ2-5, the V gene TRBV29-1; D is possibly TRBD1 or TRBD2 (5 bases each). Per germline, CDR1 SQVTM and CDR2 ANQGSEA. The CDR3 contains 13 residues. Trimming left V 3 bases short and J 3 bases short, with 11 bases between. The CDR3 sequence: CSVDGTAEETQYF. The CDR3 region has the DNA TGCAGCGTTGACGGGACGGCCGAAGAGACCCAGTACTTC.

This clonotype was recorded at least ten times. V gene TRBV29-1 combines with J gene TRBJ2-1; 11 positions agree with TRBD2. CDR1 is SQVTM and CDR2 is ANQGSEA in the germline V gene. This CDR3 spans 15 amino acids. V shed 6 bases, J shed 9 bases, and the junction held 13 bases outside the gene matches. CDR3 DNA sequence: TGCAGCGTATCTACTAGCGGGGGTTCCTTGGGTGAGCAGTTCTTC. Translating gives CSVSTSGGSLGEQFF.

A single count supports this clonotype. The chain carries TRBV9 and TRBJ2-7; 9 bases line up with TRBD2. Germline V gene sequence: CDR1 SGDLS, CDR2 YYNGEE. Germline trimming cut 3 bases from V and 3 bases from J; bases unmatched to any gene: 7. CDR3 length equals 15 residues. The CDR3 loop is CASSATTSGYYEQYF. The CDR3 DNA is TGTGCCAGCAGCGCCACAACTAGCGGGTACTACGAGCAGTACTTC.

The sample holds a few counts of this clonotype. The V call is TRBV7-2, the J call TRBJ2-5, with TRBD2 matching 7 bases. With 6 bases clipped from V and 5 bases from J, the junction kept 9 bases outside the gene matches. From germline, CDR1 is SGHTA and CDR2 FQGNSA. The CDR3 covers 14 residues. This CDR3 reads CASSAGRTEETQYF. The CDR3 DNA reads TGTGCCAGCAGTGCCGGGAGGACGGAGGAGACCCAGTACTTC.

This clonotype was counted ten times or more. The V call is TRBV12-3 or TRBV12-4, the J call TRBJ1-4, with 9 bases identical to TRBD1. The junction had 11 bases not matched to a gene; V was cut back by 5 bases and J by 1 base. The CDR3 is 18 residues long. This CDR3 is CASSDPGQGIGTNEKLFF. For the CDR3, the DNA is TGTGCCAGCAGTGATCCGGGACAGGGTATAGGAACTAATGAAAAACTGTTTTTT.

This clonotype was counted at least ten times. The chain has TRBV4-3 and TRBJ1-2; TRBD1 aligns across 8 bases. The CDR3 runs to 15 residues. The V gene end was trimmed by 3 bases and the J gene end by 6 bases; junction bases not matched to a gene: 9. Germline V CDR1 and CDR2: LGHNA, YSLEER. In nucleotides, the CDR3 is TGCGCCAGCAGCCAGCGTAAGACAGGGGAAAATGGCTACACCTTC. Its translation is CASSQRKTGENGYTF.

This clonotype was seen many times. The V and J genes are TRBV7-9 and TRBJ1-1; D might be TRBD1 (6 bases). This CDR3 contains 14 residues. From germline, CDR1 is SEHNR and CDR2 FQNEAQ (reference sequence). Trimming shortened V by 4 bases and J by 1 base, and 10 bases separated the two germline ends. DNA for the CDR3: TGTGCCAGCAGCTACGGGGGCACGAACACTGAAGCTTTCTTT. Translation: CASSYGGTNTEAFF.

At least ten counts were recorded for this clonotype. The genes are TRBV29-1 and TRBJ1-1, with D tentatively TRBD1 (6 bases). The CDR3 is made up of 14 amino acids. V gave up 4 bases and J gave up 0 bases, with 12 bases separating them. Germline CDR1 and CDR2: SQVTM and ANQGSEA. This chain's CDR3 is CSVGINRVNTEAFF. Here the CDR3 DNA reads TGCAGCGTTGGTATCAACAGGGTGAACACTGAAGCTTTCTTT.

This clonotype was detected only a few times. The chain joins TRBV3-1 to TRBJ2-1; D perhaps matches TRBD2 (6 bases). Looked up from germline, CDR1 is LGHDT and CDR2 is YNNKEL (reference sequence). V gave up 4 bases and J gave up 8 bases, with 15 bases separating them. The CDR3 has 14 residues. In DNA, the CDR3 is TGTGCCAGCAGCCCCTTCGGGGACTGGGATGAGCAGTTCTTC. It translates to CASSPFGDWDEQFF.

This clonotype was seen a single time. The chain joins TRBV28 to TRBJ2-3; the match to TRBD1 covers 9 bases. The germline CDR1 and CDR2 sequences are MDHEN and SYDVKM. This CDR3 contains 16 residues. The V gene end was trimmed by 4 bases and the J gene end by 5 bases; junction bases not matched to a gene: 10. The DNA for the CDR3 is TGTGCCAGCAGTTCACCCGGGACAGGGCGATTAGATACGCAGTATTTT. Translated, it gives CASSSPGTGRLDTQYF.

This clonotype was found a few times. The CDR3 region has the DNA TGTGCCACCCGGACAGGGTGGTACGAGCAGTACTTC. As protein: CATRTGWYEQYF. The chain carries TRBV28 and TRBJ2-7; TRBD1 aligns across 8 bases. CDR1 and CDR2 from the germline V gene are MDHEN and SYDVKM. There are 12 residues in the CDR3. V lost 10 bases and J lost 4; bases outside the gene matches: 6.

The rearrangement joins TRBV5-1 to TRBJ1-2; D perhaps matches TRBD1 (5 bases). The CDR3 consists of 12 residues. Trimming took off 3 bases at V and 4 bases at J, with 7 bases between the two ends. Looked up from germline, CDR1 is SGHRS and CDR2 is YFSETQ. DNA of the CDR3: TGCGCCAGCAGCTCTGGGACCTATGGCTACACCTTC. It encodes CASSSGTYGYTF.

Notes on this clonotype: The likely explanation is a read error, given a far larger clone one base away. J is TRBJ2-1 and V is TRBV7-9; TRBD2 matches 11 bases. This CDR3 contains 16 residues. From germline, CDR1 is SEHNR and CDR2 FQNEAQ (reference sequence). The CDR3 sequence: CASSLVGTSGWDEQLF. DNA for the CDR3: TGTGCCAGCAGCTTAGTTGGGACTAGCGGTTGGGATGAGCAGCTCTTC.